These 20 T cell receptor beta chains came from one sample sequenced in a study of blood T cells in healthy people across ages. Combining a sample-barcoded 5' primer with a J-beta primer mix, a second PCR ran for roughly 6 to 11 cycles. Using its own MiXCR run on the 5' RACE reads, TCRdb lists one record per CDR3 protein. This table has more than 800,000 distinct CDR3 sequences, 29% appearing once. Input material: blood. All receptors come from a woman older than 75 in good health.

This clonotype occurred many times. J is TRBJ2-5 and V is TRBV6-2 or TRBV6-3; D tentatively reads TRBD1 or TRBD2 (6 bases each). The CDR3 length is 16 residues. The V gene's germline CDR1 is MNHEY and CDR2 SVGEGT. V lost 2 bases and J lost 3, with 16 bases in between. CDR3 in DNA: TGTGCCAGCAGTTACGGATTGAGGGGGGCAAAAGAGACCCAGTACTTC. Protein sequence: CASSYGLRGAKETQYF.

In this sample, this clonotype turned up many times. The gene calls are TRBV12-3 or TRBV12-4 and TRBJ2-5; the D call may be TRBD1 or TRBD2 (5 bases each). The CDR3 sequence is 14 residues long. Trimming pared 3 bases from V and 2 bases from J, leaving 10 bases between. CDR3 amino acids: CASSFPGRQETQYF. For the CDR3, the DNA is TGTGCCAGCAGTTTTCCGGGACGTCAAGAGACCCAGTACTTC.

This clonotype was observed many times. The chain has TRBV20-1 and TRBJ2-3; the match to TRBD2 covers 9 bases. CDR1 DFQATT and CDR2 SNEGSKA come from the germline V gene (reference sequence). The CDR3 extends over 17 amino acids. V lost 5 bases, J lost 0 bases, and 12 bases stayed unmatched. The CDR3 DNA sequence: TGCAGTGCTCACCCCGGGCGGGGGGGCACTAGCACAGATACGCAGTATTTT. It specifies CSAHPGRGGTSTDTQYF.

The table lists this clonotype with many counts. The chain employs TRBV6-5 and TRBJ2-7; D perhaps matches TRBD2 (5 bases). Trimming cost V 7 bases and J 3 bases, with 13 bases left between them. CDR1 MNHEY and CDR2 SVGAGI come from the germline V gene. CDR3 length: 13 residues. CDR3 residues: CASTGGGYYEQYF. The DNA of the CDR3 is TGTGCCAGCACAGGCGGAGGTTACTACGAGCAGTACTTC.

The gene calls are TRBV29-1 and TRBJ2-1; TRBD1 matches at 8 bases. J lost 7 bases, V lost 6 bases, and 11 bases had no gene match. CDR3 size: 14 residues. Germline V lookup: CDR1 SQVTM, CDR2 ANQGSEA. The CDR3 bases are TGCAGCGTCATCCAGGGGGCACTCGGGAATGAGCAGTTCTTC. It translates to CSVIQGALGNEQFF.

This clonotype was counted at least ten times. The rearrangement uses TRBV10-3 and TRBJ1-2, with 7 nucleotides matching TRBD1. This CDR3 has 16 residues. Trimming took 1 base from V and 0 from J; bases not matched to a gene: 5. The germline CDR1 and CDR2 sequences are ENHRY and SYGVKD. CDR3 nucleotides: TGTGCCATCAGTGAGTTGAGGACAGGAGCTAACTATGGCTACACCTTC. Amino acids: CAISELRTGANYGYTF.

This clonotype showed up just a few times. Since a much larger clone is just one base distant, this may be a read error. This chain joins TRBV7-2 and TRBJ2-4; D tentatively reads TRBD1 or TRBD2 (5 bases each). This CDR3 comprises 17 residues. V lost 6 bases and J 13 bases, leaving 31 bases between the germline ends. Germline CDR1 and CDR2: SGHTA and FQGNSA. The CDR3 sequence: CASSPMPGRTRQEAQYF. CDR3 nucleotide sequence: TGTGCCAGCAGTCCAATGCCGGGACGGACACGCCAAGAGGCCCAGTACTTC.

This clonotype was observed a few times. This could be a read error, since a much larger clone is one nucleotide away. This chain joins TRBV12-3 or TRBV12-4 and TRBJ2-3, with D unresolved. This CDR3 has 15 amino acids. Between the trimmed V and J ends, which lost 5 bases and 4 bases, there was a span of 16 bases. The DNA for the CDR3 is TGTGCCAGCAGTCGTGCGCGCGTGGACGCAGATACGCAGTATTTT. It encodes CASSRARVDADTQYF.

The chain couples TRBV5-1 to TRBJ2-6, with D perhaps TRBD1 or TRBD2 (5 bases each). The CDR3 length is 14 residues. The V and J ends lost 9 bases and 2 bases respectively, with 12 bases between them. Germline-derived CDR1 and CDR2 are SGHRS and YFSETQ. CDR3 bases: TGCGCCACCGGGGCGACAGCTGGGGCCAACGTCCTGACTTTC. Translated: CATGATAGANVLTF.

As DNA, the CDR3 is TGTGCCAGCAGCCAAGAAATGGGGGCAAATCAGCCCCAGCATTTT. It yields the protein CASSQEMGANQPQHF. This chain uses TRBV3-1 with TRBJ1-5; D is possibly TRBD1 (6 bases). Germline V CDR1 and CDR2: LGHDT, YNNKEL (reference sequence). V lost 0 bases, J lost 4 bases, and 10 bases lay in between. There are 15 residues in the CDR3.

This clonotype was counted only a few times. One end of the junction does not line up with germline, which may come from a read error. The chain uses TRBV20-1 and TRBJ2-1; TRBD2 might be the D (6 bases). The CDR3 is 12 residues long. CDR1 and CDR2 (germline): DFQATT, SNEGSKA (reference sequence). In nucleotides, the CDR3 is TGCAGTGCCACGGGGGTATACAATGAGCGGTTCTTC. Protein product: CSATGVYNERFF.

This clonotype was counted between two and nine times. The CDR3 DNA reads as TGTGCCAGCAAATTACAGGGGGCAAGCGAGCAGTACTTC. It specifies CASKLQGASEQYF. This rearrangement joins TRBV6-6 to TRBJ2-7, with 9 nucleotides matching TRBD1. Germline V gives CDR1 MNHNY, CDR2 SVGAGI (reference sequence). The CDR3 totals 13 residues. Trimming at V came to 7 bases and at J to 6 bases, leaving 7 bases not matched to a gene.

The chain employs TRBV12-3 or TRBV12-4 and TRBJ2-3; D gene uncertain. The CDR3 length is 15 residues. Trimming stripped 3 bases from V and 11 bases from J, with 21 bases between. This CDR3 is CASSFSGTGADVQYF. CDR3 coding DNA: TGTGCCAGCAGTTTCTCAGGAACGGGCGCAGATGTGCAGTATTTT.

This clonotype was observed once. V and J are TRBV30 and TRBJ1-3; D call uncertain. This CDR3 spans 12 amino acids. V was clipped by 0 bases and J by 4 bases, with 4 bases between them. In germline, CDR1 is GTSNPN, CDR2 SVGIG (reference sequence). The CDR3 region has the DNA TGTGCCTGGAGTGTAGGCGGAAACACCATATATTTT. This encodes CAWSVGGNTIYF.

This sequence joins TRBV6-6 and TRBJ1-1; 12 nucleotides agree with TRBD1. With 2 bases clipped from V and 4 bases from J, the junction kept 2 bases outside the gene matches. The CDR3 is 15 residues long. Germline CDR1 and CDR2: MNHNY and SVGAGI (reference sequence). This chain's CDR3 is CASSYGTGGSTEAFF. The CDR3 coding sequence is TGTGCCAGCAGTTACGGGACAGGGGGCTCCACTGAAGCTTTCTTT.

This clonotype was observed a few times. The genes are TRBV20-1 and TRBJ2-7; D uncertain. The CDR3 sequence is 14 residues long. Germline CDR1 DFQATT, CDR2 SNEGSKA (reference sequence). V dropped 6 bases and J dropped 0 bases, with 15 bases sitting between them. The CDR3 DNA follows: TGCAGTGCCGAGCCGACGGATAACTCCTACGAGCAGTACTTC. As protein: CSAEPTDNSYEQYF.

This clonotype was seen only a few times. V is TRBV28 and J is TRBJ2-1; 11 bases match TRBD2. Germline CDR1 reads MDHEN; CDR2 reads SYDVKM. This CDR3 is built from 17 residues. The J segment lost 3 bases and the V segment lost 5 bases, leaving 9 bases of the junction unmatched. CDR3 sequence reads: CASSLGLAGGFYNEQFF. In nucleotides, the CDR3 is TGTGCCAGCAGTCTAGGTTTAGCGGGGGGGTTCTACAATGAGCAGTTCTTC.

The CDR3 DNA reads as TGTGCCAGCAGCTTTCGAGAAGGAATCCCCCAGCATTTT. Amino acids: CASSFREGIPQHF. The rearrangement links TRBV7-2 to TRBJ1-5; no definite D call. Trimming stripped 3 bases from V and 10 bases from J, with 13 bases between. The CDR3 spans 13 residues. Germline CDR1 is SGHTA and CDR2 is FQGNSA.

With respect to this clonotype: Germline and junction disagree at one end, which may indicate a read error. V is TRBV5-6 and J is TRBJ1-5; TRBD1 might be the D (6 bases). Germline-derived CDR1 and CDR2 are SGHDT and YYEEEE. The CDR3 runs to 16 residues. This chain's CDR3 is CASSLVGDTSNRPQHF. In DNA, the CDR3 is TGTGCCAGCAGCTTGGTCGGGGACACGTCTAATCGGCCCCAGCATTTT.

About this clonotype itself: A much bigger clone sits one base away, suggesting this may be a read error. The genes are TRBV28 and TRBJ1-2; D is perhaps TRBD1 (5 bases). This CDR3 spans 12 amino acids. V was cut by 5 bases and J by 8 bases, with 12 bases left in between. CDR1 is MDHEN and CDR2 is SYDVKM in the germline V gene. The CDR3 loop is CASSMDKMGYTF. The CDR3 nucleotides read TGTGCCAGCAGTATGGACAAAATGGGCTACACCTTC.